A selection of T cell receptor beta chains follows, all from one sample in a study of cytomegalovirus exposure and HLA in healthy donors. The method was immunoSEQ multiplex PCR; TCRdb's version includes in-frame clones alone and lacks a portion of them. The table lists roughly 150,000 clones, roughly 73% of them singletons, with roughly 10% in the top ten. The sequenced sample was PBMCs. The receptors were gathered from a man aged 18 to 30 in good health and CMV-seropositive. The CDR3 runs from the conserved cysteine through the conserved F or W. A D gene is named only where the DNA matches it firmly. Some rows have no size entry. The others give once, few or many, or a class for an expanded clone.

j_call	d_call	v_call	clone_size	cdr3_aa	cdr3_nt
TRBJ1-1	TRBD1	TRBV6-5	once	CASSSYRGFEAAFF	TGTGCCAGCAGTTCCTACAGGGGCTTCGAAGCAGCTTTCTTT
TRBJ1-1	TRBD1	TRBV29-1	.	CSVGTGAMNTEAFF	TGCAGCGTTGGGACAGGAGCTATGAACACTGAAGCTTTCTTT
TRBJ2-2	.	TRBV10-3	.	CAISVGGSTGELFF	TGTGCCATCAGTGTTGGTGGTAGCACCGGGGAGCTGTTTTTT
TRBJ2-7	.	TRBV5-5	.	CASSRDPWVYVNREGNEQYF	TGTGCCAGCAGCCGAGACCCTTGGGTATATGTAAACCGGGAAGGGAACGAGCAGTACTTC
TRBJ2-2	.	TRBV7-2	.	CASSPTLIGGAGELFF	TGTGCCAGCAGCCCAACCTTGATCGGTGGAGCCGGGGAGCTGTTTTTT
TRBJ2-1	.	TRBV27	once	CASSLSAVSEQFF	TGTGCCAGCAGTTTATCGGCCGTCAGTGAGCAGTTCTTC
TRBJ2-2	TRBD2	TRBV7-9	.	CASSLAKRRLAVNTGELFF	TGTGCCAGCAGCTTAGCCAAGAGGCGGCTAGCGGTTAACACCGGGGAGCTGTTTTTT
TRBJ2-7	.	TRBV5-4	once	CASSGRDSLRYF	TGTGCCAGCAGCGGTCGGGACTCCCTGAGGTACTTC
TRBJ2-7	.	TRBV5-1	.	CASSFSPSYEQYF	TGCGCCAGCAGCTTTAGCCCGTCCTACGAGCAGTACTTC
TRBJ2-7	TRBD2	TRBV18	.	CASSKKIAGEASHEQYF	TGTGCCAGCTCCAAAAAAATAGCGGGAGAGGCTTCCCACGAGCAGTACTTC
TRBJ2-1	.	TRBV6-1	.	CASSDRLNEQFF	TGTGCCAGCAGTGACAGGCTCAATGAGCAGTTCTTC
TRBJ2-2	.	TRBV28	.	CASSLRERLNTGELFF	TGTGCCAGCAGTTTAAGGGAGCGGCTAAACACCGGGGAGCTGTTTTTT
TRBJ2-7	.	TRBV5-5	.	CASSLGGHYEQYF	TGTGCCAGCAGCTTGGGGGGACACTACGAGCAGTACTTC
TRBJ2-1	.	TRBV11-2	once	CASSTFERATYNEQFF	TGTGCCAGCAGCACCTTTGAGAGGGCAACCTACAATGAGCAGTTCTTC
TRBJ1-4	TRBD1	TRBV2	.	CASILGQGFRGEKLFF	TGTGCCAGCATTTTAGGACAGGGGTTTCGAGGCGAAAAACTGTTTTTT
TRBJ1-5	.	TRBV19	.	CASSIGLQGLVDQPQHF	TGTGCCAGTAGTATAGGACTTCAGGGGCTTGTGGATCAGCCCCAGCATTTT
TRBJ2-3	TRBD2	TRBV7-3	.	CASSRGGSTDTQYF	TGTGCCAGCAGCCGCGGGGGGTCTACAGATACGCAGTATTTT
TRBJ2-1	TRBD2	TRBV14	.	CASSPGLAELNNEQFF	TGTGCCAGCAGCCCGGGACTAGCGGAATTAAACAATGAGCAGTTCTTC
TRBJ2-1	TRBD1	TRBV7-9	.	CASTTLSGGERAGEQFF	TGTGCCAGCACCACGTTGTCAGGGGGCGAGAGAGCGGGTGAGCAGTTCTTC
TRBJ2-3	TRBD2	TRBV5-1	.	CASSFPTSGSTDTQYF	TGCGCCAGCAGCTTCCCGACTAGCGGGAGCACAGATACGCAGTATTTT